Given below is one TCR beta chain in context. This clone was recorded only once. Its target antigen remains unknown. No base qualities exist here, and no much larger clone lies one base off it. The donors were healthy, HIV-negative adults with no recently reported acute infections or vaccinations. Only Caucasian adults living in Nashville, Tennessee, USA were represented among the donors. CD4+ T cells were enriched through magnetic negative selection, after which naive cells were positively selected on CD45RA and the remaining negative fraction served as the memory subset. After blood collection by leukapheresis, PBMCs were isolated using Ficoll-Histopaque density gradient centrifugation and then cryopreserved in the vapor phase of liquid nitrogen. Analytical flow cytometry was used to check the purity and quantity of each magnetically sorted T cell population. Genomic DNA was isolated from every sorted fraction and measured by UV absorbance on a Nanodrop 2000c.

Cut back by 6 bases and 3 bases, the V and J ends lie 14 bases apart. Taken from the germline V gene, the CDR1 and CDR2 loops are MDHEN and SYDVKM. Inclusive of the bounding cysteine and phenylalanine, the CDR3 is 14 residues long. Just CDR3 DNA is preserved here, 42 bases in frame from base 1. These data are taken from a study of shared clonotypes between healthy human individuals (dated by TCRdb to the early 2020s). Context from the whole study: The cohort comprised a couple of women and a few men aged 18 to 49 years. For each donor, CD4 naive and CD4 memory were each run on three plates, CD8 naive on two plates, and CD8 memory on one plate. The study deeply sequenced blood TCR repertoires of five healthy adults to estimate repertoire size and the extent of clonotype sharing between individuals. To increase sequencing depth and limit assay-specific biases, different laboratories used diverse techniques to prepare libraries and sequence TCR repertoires. Leukapheresis yielded between about 0.85 and 10 billion PBMCs per donor. Overall study results and their limits: Rarefaction of sorted-subset datasets indicated incomplete sequencing despite the large sequencing depth. Pairwise subsampling indicated that sequencing depth was expected to affect the degree of clonotype sharing among donors. Compared with non-shared clonotypes, the clonotypes found in all four sorted-subset donors had higher generation probabilities. Because the study included a small number of donors, the genetic and exposure-history diversity represented was limited. Sampling was limited to blood, and TCR repertoires in tissue likely differ from TCR repertoires in blood. Estimated clonotype richness was generally larger for naive than for memory subsets. Across a handful of donors, around 5% of naive CD4, roughly 3.5% of naive CD8, about 2% of memory CD4, and 0.4% of memory CD8 clonotypes were shared.

Using the deep immunoSEQ assay, multiplex PCR amplified TCR CDR3 regions from genomic DNA. Extracted genomic DNA from each cell subset was spread evenly across all wells of several immunoSEQ 96-well plates, with each plate serving as a replicate. For sorted subsets, each replicate PCR was loaded with 200 ng genomic DNA, equivalent to 25,000 to 30,000 T cell genomes. The purified libraries were quantified using a Qubit 3.0 fluorometer, sized with a Bioanalyzer 2100, and then quantified again using the KAPA Library Quantification kit. Every immunoSEQ 96-well plate was sequenced on a separate single-read 150-cycle Illumina NextSeq 550 flow cell. From the authors' description of their analysis: Because the immunoSEQ output included only junctional sequences and no quality scores, the filtering could not be the same as the filtering used for full-length reads. Sequences were annotated with PyIR, a Python wrapper for IgBLAST v1.9, and V/J genes and CDR3 were assigned using IMGT germline references. Reads were removed for weak V/J assignments (E-value above 1e-6), missing CDR3, stop codons, out-of-frame junctions, or ambiguous translated residues. A V3J clonotype was defined by an identical inferred V gene, J gene, and CDR3 amino acid sequence. Percentage overlap between repertoires was calculated by dividing the number of shared unique clonotypes by the size of the smaller repertoire. Repertoire richness was assessed with RTK rarefaction, the Chao1 estimator, and Recon v2.1 estimates of unobserved clonotypes. Generation probabilities were computed with OLGA for all TCRbeta clonotypes obtained by the gDNA method from four donors. TCRdb mirrors the immuneACCESS table, restricted to in-frame sequences. Some clones are absent from its copies; in checked studies, under half trace to an unresolved V gene, and the reason for the others is unknown. The DNA was the basis for D and trimming; V, J and clone size are from that table. The sample table holds more than 1.2 million clones, of which approximately 98.5% were seen once. 0.3% to 0.45% of the sample is taken by the ten largest.

The rearranged segments are TRBV28 and TRBJ1-1; TRBD1 is perhaps the D gene, given 5 matching bases. This clonotype was obtained from a man younger than 40 in good health. The sequenced sample consisted of naive CD4+ T cells sorted from blood. This sample's cell subset or site label indicates: CD45RA+ positively selected. The DNA is as follows: TGTGCCAGCAGCGGTGTGGGGGGGTACACTGAAGCTTTCTTT. Its coded protein is CASSGVGGYTEAFF.